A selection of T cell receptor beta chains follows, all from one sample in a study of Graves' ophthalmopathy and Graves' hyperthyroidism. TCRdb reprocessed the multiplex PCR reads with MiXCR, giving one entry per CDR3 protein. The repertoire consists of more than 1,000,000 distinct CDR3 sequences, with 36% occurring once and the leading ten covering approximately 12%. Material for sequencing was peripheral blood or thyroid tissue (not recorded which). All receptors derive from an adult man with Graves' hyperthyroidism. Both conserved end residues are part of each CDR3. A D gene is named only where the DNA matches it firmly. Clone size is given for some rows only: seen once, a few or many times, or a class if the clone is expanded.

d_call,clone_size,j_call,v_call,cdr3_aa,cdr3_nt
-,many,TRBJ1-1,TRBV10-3,CAISEQAAGWDTEAFF,TGTGCCATCAGTGAGCAGGCTGCGGGATGGGACACTGAAGCTTTCTTT
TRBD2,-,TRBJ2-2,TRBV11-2,CASSPGLAGSGELFF,TGTGCCAGCAGCCCCGGACTAGCGGGATCCGGGGAGCTGTTTTTT
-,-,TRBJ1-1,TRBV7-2,CASSKTGSGVTEAFF,TGTGCCAGCAGCAAAACAGGGTCAGGGGTCACTGAAGCTTTCTTT
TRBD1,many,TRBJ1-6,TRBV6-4,CASSADRAGNSPLHF,TGTGCCAGCAGTGCGGACAGGGCCGGCAATTCACCCCTCCACTTT
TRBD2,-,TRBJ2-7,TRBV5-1,CASSWGGDVAEQYF,TGCGCCAGCAGCTGGGGGGGGGATGTCGCCGAGCAGTACTTC
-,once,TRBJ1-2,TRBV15,CATSNRNRVNGYTF,TGTGCCACCAGCAACCGCAACCGGGTAAATGGCTACACCTTC
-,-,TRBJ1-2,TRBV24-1,CATSPGRAGYTF,TGTGCCACCAGCCCCGGTCGTGCAGGCTACACCTTC
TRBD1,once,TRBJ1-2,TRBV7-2,CAHQAGTGPYGYTF,TGTGCCCATCAGGCGGGGACAGGTCCCTATGGCTACACCTTC
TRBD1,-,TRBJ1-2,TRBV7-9,CASSLDRDRDGYTF,TGTGCCAGCAGCTTAGATCGGGACAGGGACGGCTACACCTTC
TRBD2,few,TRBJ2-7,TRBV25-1,CASSPGTSAFYEQYF,TGTGCCAGCAGTCCCGGGACTAGCGCGTTCTACGAGCAGTACTTC
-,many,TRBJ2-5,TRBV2,CASSGKVRETQYF,TGTGCCAGCAGTGGGAAGGTTCGAGAGACCCAGTACTTC
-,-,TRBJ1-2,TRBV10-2,CASRGTGDARGYTF,TGCGCCAGCAGGGGAACGGGGGACGCCCGGGGCTACACCTTC
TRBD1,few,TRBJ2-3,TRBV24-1,CATSDLGQGLNTQYF,TGTGCCACCAGTGATCTCGGACAGGGTTTGAATACGCAGTATTTT
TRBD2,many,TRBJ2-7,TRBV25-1,CASSDLAGAIHEQYF,TGTGCCAGCAGTGACCTAGCGGGGGCGATCCACGAGCAGTACTTC
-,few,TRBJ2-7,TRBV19,CASSTGTKYYEQYF,TGTGCCAGTAGTACGGGGACGAAATACTACGAGCAGTACTTC
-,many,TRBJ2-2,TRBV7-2,CASSGTRRANTGELFF,TGTGCCAGCAGCGGAACTAGGCGCGCGAACACCGGGGAGCTGTTTTTT
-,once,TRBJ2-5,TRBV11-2,CASSLDGWAKTQYF,TGTGCCAGCAGCTTAGATGGTTGGGCGAAGACCCAGTACTTC
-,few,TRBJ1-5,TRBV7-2,CASSLGQRGNQPQHF,TGTGCCAGCAGCCTCGGACAGAGGGGCAATCAGCCCCAGCATTTT
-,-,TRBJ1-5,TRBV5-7,CASRAGTGAYSNQPQHF,TGTGCCAGCAGAGCGGGGACGGGGGCATATAGCAATCAGCCCCAGCATTTT
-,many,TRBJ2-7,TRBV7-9,CASSLLSTYEQYF,TGTGCCAGCAGCTTATTGTCTACCTACGAGCAGTACTTC
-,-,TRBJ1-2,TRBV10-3,CAISEFGDKGYGYTF,TGTGCCATCAGTGAGTTCGGGGATAAGGGCTATGGCTACACCTTC
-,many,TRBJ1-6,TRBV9,CASSDYGGGNSPLHF,TGTGCCAGCAGCGATTATGGTGGCGGTAATTCACCCCTCCACTTT
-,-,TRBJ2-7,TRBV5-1,CASRAEGSLDEQYF,TGCGCCAGCAGAGCCGAGGGTTCCTTGGACGAGCAGTACTTC
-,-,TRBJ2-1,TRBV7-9,CASSRWVRAGEQFF,TGTGCCAGCAGTCGATGGGTCAGGGCGGGAGAGCAGTTCTTC
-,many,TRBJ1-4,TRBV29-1,CSVRTELHEKLFF,TGCAGCGTGAGGACAGAACTGCATGAAAAACTGTTTTTT
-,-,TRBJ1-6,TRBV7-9,CASSPGVGYNSPLHF,TGTGCCAGCAGCCCAGGGGTGGGATATAATTCACCCCTCCACTTT
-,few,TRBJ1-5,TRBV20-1,CSAPTRGEGNQPQHF,TGCAGTGCCCCCACGCGGGGCGAGGGCAATCAGCCCCAGCATTTT
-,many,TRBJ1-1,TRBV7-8,CASSIRTDMNTEAFF,TGTGCCAGCAGCATCAGGACTGACATGAACACTGAAGCTTTCTTT
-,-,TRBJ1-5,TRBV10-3,CASAPASPISRNQPQHF,TGTGCCAGCGCACCGGCGAGCCCTATCTCACGCAATCAGCCCCAGCATTTT
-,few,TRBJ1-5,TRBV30,CAWSGGQFNQPQHF,TGTGCCTGGAGTGGTGGACAGTTCAATCAGCCTCAGCATTTT
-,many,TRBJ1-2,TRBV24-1,CATSDFWQASGYTF,TGTGCCACCAGTGATTTCTGGCAGGCCTCGGGCTACACCTTC
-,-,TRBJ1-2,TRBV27,CASSFGDGGYTF,TGTGCCAGCAGTTTTGGGGATGGGGGCTACACCTTC
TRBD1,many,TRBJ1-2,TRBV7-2,CASSFLDRAWGYTF,TGTGCCAGCAGCTTCCTGGACAGGGCATGGGGCTACACCTTC
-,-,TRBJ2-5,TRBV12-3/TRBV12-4,CASSSPVWGAETQYF,TGTGCCAGCAGTTCGCCCGTCTGGGGTGCGGAGACCCAGTACTTC
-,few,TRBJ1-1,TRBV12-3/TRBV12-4,CASSPRDTNTEAFF,TGTGCCAGCAGTCCCCGGGACACTAACACTGAAGCTTTCTTT
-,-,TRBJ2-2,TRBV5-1,CASTIEAGELFF,TGCGCCAGCACGATCGAGGCCGGGGAGCTGTTTTTT
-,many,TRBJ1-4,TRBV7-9,CASSLSGTNEKLFF,TGTGCCAGCAGCTTGAGCGGAACTAATGAAAAACTGTTTTTT
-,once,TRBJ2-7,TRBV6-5,CASSYSPPSLARSYEQYF,TGTGCCAGCAGTTACTCCCCCCCCTCACTAGCACGCTCCTACGAGCAGTACTTC
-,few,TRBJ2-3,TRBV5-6,CASSQSADTQYF,TGTGCCAGCAGCCAAAGCGCAGATACGCAGTATTTT
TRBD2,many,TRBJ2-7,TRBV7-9,CASSAGGRYEQYF,TGTGCCAGCAGCGCGGGGGGACGCTACGAGCAGTACTTC
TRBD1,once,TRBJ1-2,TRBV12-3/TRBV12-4,CASSSTGGEYTF,TGTGCCAGCAGTTCGACAGGGGGCGAGTACACCTTC
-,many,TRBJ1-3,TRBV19,CASRRDGSSGNTIYF,TGTGCCAGTAGGAGGGACGGAAGCTCTGGAAACACCATATATTTT
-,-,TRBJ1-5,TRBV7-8,CASSFGRDGPQHF,TGTGCCAGCAGCTTCGGCAGGGACGGGCCCCAGCATTTT
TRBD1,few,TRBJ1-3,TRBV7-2,CASSRDRANTIYF,TGTGCCAGCAGCCGGGACAGGGCAAACACCATATATTTT
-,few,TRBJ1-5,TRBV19,CASSASYQGQPQHF,TGTGCCAGTAGTGCCTCGTACCAGGGACAGCCCCAGCATTTT